This T cell receptor (beta chain) was sequenced in a study of cytomegalovirus exposure and HLA in healthy donors. On the study more broadly: Clustering assigned about 79% of the 350 to 400 genotyped donors to the Caucasian-associated ancestry cluster.

Germline V gene sequence: CDR1 KGHSH, CDR2 LQKENI. V gave up 3 bases and J gave up 0 bases, with 8 bases separating them. This CDR3 region has 15 residues. It was with 60 Vbeta and 13 Jbeta primers that the PCR ran. Sequenced by immunoSEQ multiplex PCR; TCRdb stores in-frame clones only, minus some. The table lists approximately 150,000 clones, roughly nine tenths of them singletons. Sequencing input: PBMCs. The V gene is TRBV18, the J gene TRBJ1-4; a weak D match, TRBD1 (5 bases). This receptor was identified in a woman younger than 45 in good health and CMV-seronegative. The CDR3 protein is CASSPGQATNEKLFF. DNA for the CDR3: TGTGCCAGCTCACCGGGGCAGGCAACTAATGAAAAACTGTTTTTT.